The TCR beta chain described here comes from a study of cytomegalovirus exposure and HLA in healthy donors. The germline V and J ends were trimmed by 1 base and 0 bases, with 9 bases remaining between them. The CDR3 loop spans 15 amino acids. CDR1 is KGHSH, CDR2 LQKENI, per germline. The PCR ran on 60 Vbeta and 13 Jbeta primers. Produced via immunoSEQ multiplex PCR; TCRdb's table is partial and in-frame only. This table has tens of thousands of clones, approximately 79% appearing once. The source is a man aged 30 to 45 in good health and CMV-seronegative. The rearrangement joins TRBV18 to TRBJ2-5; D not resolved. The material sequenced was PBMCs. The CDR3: CASSPLVSDQETQYF. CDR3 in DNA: TGTGCCAGCTCACCACTTGTGTCAGACCAAGAGACCCAGTACTTC.